This T cell receptor (beta chain) was found in a study of response to subunit inactivated influenza vaccine (dated by TCRdb to the late 2010s). Background for the entire study: The study used deep quantitative T cell receptor repertoire profiling to track responses to a trivalent subunit inactivated influenza vaccine. Points the paper makes about the study in general: The authors proposed that each seasonal influenza vaccination may bring in only a limited number of new T cells.

Turning to this clonotype: Its specific antigen is unknown. No quality values exist for individual bases; no much larger clone is one base distant.

Its CDR3 holds 15 amino acids, cysteine through phenylalanine. Only the CDR3 portion is preserved as DNA: 45 bases, with reading frame beginning at the first base. Sequences DFQATT (CDR1) and SNEGSKA (CDR2) are obtained from the germline V gene (reference sequence). V lost 5 bases and J lost 2 bases, and the count of bases not matched to a germline gene is 6. Library generation was performed with RT-PCR. The sequencing machine was an Illumina HiSeq 2500. TCRdb redid the processing of the public reads, applying fastp at Q25 and MiXCR, and retained in-frame beta chains. One record per CDR3 amino acid sequence lists the most common genes and DNA. Present in this sample are 700,000 to 900,000 distinct CDR3 sequences, less than 25% of which were seen just once. Approximately 10% of the sample goes to the ten largest clones.

The chain was built from TRBV20-1 and TRBJ2-3, and 11 junction bases match TRBD2. This clonotype originated in a middle-aged man who received an inactivated influenza vaccine. Donor details come from another sample of the same person, matched by shared clones. The specimen comprised PBMCs from blood, sampled 5 days after vaccination. The DNA reads as follows: TGCAGTGCTTCGCGACTAGCGGGACTCACAGATACGCAGTATTTT. This codes for CSASRLAGLTDTQYF.